The 17 T cell receptor beta chains reported below all come from one sample, sequenced in a study of blood T cells in healthy people across ages. Sample-barcoded 5' priming and a J-beta primer mix drove a second PCR of about 7 to 12 cycles. TCRdb independently ran MiXCR on the 5' RACE reads; one entry per CDR3 protein. The sample consists of hundreds of thousands of distinct CDR3 sequences, roughly 52% of them appearing once. Sequenced sample: blood. The receptors derive from a man between 25 and 39 years old in good health.

This clonotype is a singleton in its sample. The chain recombines TRBV18 with TRBJ1-1; D possibly corresponds to TRBD1 (5 bases). Germline loops: CDR1 KGHSH, CDR2 LQKENI. V dropped 2 bases and J dropped 1 base, with 14 bases sitting between them. The CDR3 runs 16 residues. In DNA, the CDR3 is TGTGCCAGCTCACCAAGCTCCCGGGGCCCGAACACTGAAGCTTTCTTT. The encoded protein is CASSPSSRGPNTEAFF.

The V call is TRBV9, the J call TRBJ2-3; D possibly corresponds to TRBD2 (5 bases). Trimming took 0 bases from V and 5 from J, leaving 10 bases between them. Germline values: CDR1 SGDLS, CDR2 YYNGEE. The CDR3 loop spans 14 amino acids. Written as DNA, the CDR3 is TGTGCCAGCAGCGTAGGGCTAGCTGGAGATACGCAGTATTTT. Protein sequence: CASSVGLAGDTQYF.

The table lists this clonotype with a few counts. This chain uses TRBV12-3 or TRBV12-4 with TRBJ2-1; a weak D match, TRBD2 (6 bases). This CDR3 region has 14 residues. The V end was cut by 3 bases, the J end by 7 bases, with 13 bases between. The CDR3 spells CASSLGAGLNEQFF. CDR3 sequence (DNA): TGTGCCAGCAGTTTGGGCGCGGGGTTGAATGAGCAGTTCTTC.

On this clonotype: A much larger clone sits a single nucleotide away, making a read error possible. This rearrangement joins TRBV11-2 to TRBJ2-1; possible D gene TRBD1, 6 bases. From germline, CDR1 is SGHAT and CDR2 FQNNGV. This CDR3 is 16 amino acids long. The V gene lost 5 bases and the J gene lost 13 bases, with 27 bases spanning the gap. The CDR3 is CASSRKGEKREETQFF. In DNA, the CDR3 is TGTGCCAGCAGCCGTAAGGGGGAGAAAAGAGAAGAGACCCAGTTCTTC.

The chain joins TRBV7-9 to TRBJ1-5; D perhaps matches TRBD1 (5 bases). The V and J ends lost 5 bases and 0 bases respectively, with 11 bases between them. The CDR3 is made up of 15 amino acids. CDR1 and CDR2 (germline): SEHNR, FQNEAQ (reference sequence). As DNA, the CDR3 is TGTGCCAGCAGCACAGGACTTAGTAGCAATCAGCCCCAGCATTTT. It codes for CASSTGLSSNQPQHF.

The genes are TRBV7-9 and TRBJ2-3, with D uncertain. This CDR3 has 13 residues. The V and J ends lost 4 bases and 3 bases respectively, with 8 bases between them. Germline V CDR1 and CDR2: SEHNR, FQNEAQ (reference sequence). Here the CDR3 reads CASSSSLTDTQYF. CDR3 nucleotides: TGTGCCAGCAGCTCGTCACTTACAGATACGCAGTATTTT.

The genes are TRBV10-3 and TRBJ2-2; 7 positions match TRBD1. The germline CDR1 and CDR2 sequences are ENHRY and SYGVKD. Trimming took 2 bases from V and 2 from J; bases not matched to a gene: 2. CDR3 length equals 15 residues. As DNA, the CDR3 is TGTGCCATCAGTGAGGGGACAGCCAACACCGGGGAGCTGTTTTTT. This translates into CAISEGTANTGELFF.

The V gene is TRBV6-1, the J gene TRBJ2-1; D might be TRBD1 (5 bases). Trimming pared 4 bases from V and 7 bases from J, leaving 14 bases between. The CDR3 length is 14 residues. CDR1 and CDR2 from the germline V gene are MNHNS and SASEGT. This CDR3 is CASSGTGLINEQFF. Here the CDR3 DNA reads TGTGCCAGCAGTGGCACAGGCTTAATTAATGAGCAGTTCTTC.

The chain is built from TRBV6-2 or TRBV6-3 and TRBJ2-2; unclear D gene. The CDR3 has 16 amino acids. The V end lost 2 bases, the J end lost 4 bases, and 14 bases lay between the germline ends. Looked up from germline, CDR1 is MNHEY and CDR2 is SVGEGT. The CDR3 DNA follows: TGTGCCAGCAGTTACCCCACCGGCGGAACCACCGGGGAGCTGTTTTTT. As protein: CASSYPTGGTTGELFF.

The J gene is TRBJ1-1, the V gene TRBV5-1; weak D call: TRBD1 (5 bases). CDR3 size: 14 residues. The V gene's germline CDR1 is SGHRS and CDR2 YFSETQ. With 7 bases removed from V and 1 base from J, the gap between germline ends came to 14 bases. The CDR3 protein is CASRGQGANTEAFF. Here the CDR3 DNA reads TGCGCCAGCCGCGGTCAGGGCGCGAACACTGAAGCTTTCTTT.

This clonotype turned up a few times. V usage is TRBV5-1 and J usage is TRBJ1-2; D is possibly TRBD1 (5 bases). V gave up 0 bases and J gave up 6 bases, with 9 bases separating them. The germline V gene encodes CDR1 SGHRS and CDR2 YFSETQ. The CDR3 covers 13 residues. The CDR3 DNA is TGCGCCAGCAGCTTGGCCCTAGGGGATGGCTACACCTTC. It is translated as CASSLALGDGYTF.

This clonotype was seen a single time. This sequence joins TRBV30 and TRBJ2-1; 7 bases fit TRBD2. Germline trimming cut 6 bases from V and 14 bases from J; bases unmatched to any gene: 10. Germline lookup yields CDR1 GTSNPN and CDR2 SVGIG (reference sequence). CDR3 length: 11 amino acids. CDR3 sequence reads: CACELRDYKFF. In DNA form, the CDR3 reads TGTGCCTGTGAGCTCCGGGACTACAAGTTCTTC.

The chain has TRBV29-1 and TRBJ1-5, with unresolved D. The CDR3 sequence is 13 residues long. CDR1 SQVTM and CDR2 ANQGSEA come from the germline V gene. V lost 5 bases to trimming and J lost 1 base, with 9 bases between them. The CDR3 spells CSVSAGSNQPQHF. CDR3 nucleotide sequence: TGCAGCGTTTCAGCGGGGAGCAATCAGCCCCAGCATTTT.

V and J are TRBV20-1 and TRBJ1-1; no clear D. The germline gives CDR1 DFQATT, CDR2 SNEGSKA (reference sequence). The CDR3 spans 11 residues. Trimming pared 4 bases from V and 0 bases from J, leaving 3 bases between. For the CDR3, the DNA is TGCAGTGCTATCTTGAACACTGAAGCTTTCTTT. Translating it yields CSAILNTEAFF.

The V gene is TRBV6-6, the J gene TRBJ2-1, with D uncertain. The V and J ends lost 6 bases and 3 bases respectively, with 9 bases between them. The CDR3 sequence is 13 residues long. Germline loops: CDR1 MNHNY, CDR2 SVGAGI (reference sequence). The CDR3 nucleotides read TGTGCCAGCAGCCGGGCCATCTACAATGAGCAGTTCTTC. It translates to CASSRAIYNEQFF.

This chain uses TRBV4-3 with TRBJ2-7; tentatively, D is TRBD2 (5 bases). The germline V and J ends were trimmed by 4 bases and 12 bases, with 7 bases remaining between them. Per germline, CDR1 LGHNA and CDR2 YSLEER. This CDR3 spans 9 amino acids. CDR3 in amino acids: CASSLAGYF. CDR3 DNA: TGCGCCAGCAGCCTTGCGGGGTACTTC.

Only a few counts were recorded for this clonotype. The V gene is TRBV20-1, the J gene TRBJ2-5; D perhaps matches TRBD1 (7 bases). Germline lookup yields CDR1 DFQATT and CDR2 SNEGSKA (reference sequence). The V end was cut by 1 base, the J end by 11 bases, with 23 bases between. The CDR3 spans 15 residues. Here the CDR3 reads CSARGGGTVVTEQYF. The CDR3 DNA is TGCAGTGCTAGAGGGGGCGGGACAGTCGTAACTGAGCAGTACTTC.